A selection of T cell receptor beta chains follows, all from one sample in a study of OX40 agonist ivuxolimab in advanced cancers. Assay: immunoSEQ multiplex PCR; the TCRdb copy retains only in-frame clones and omits some. The sample lists about 46,000 clones; 82% were seen once. The sequences come from CD4+ or CD8+ T cells sorted from blood, collected in a trial of the OX40 agonist ivuxolimab. Source of these receptors: an adult with an advanced solid tumor such as melanoma, head and neck, liver or kidney cancer. CDR3s include the opening cysteine and the closing phenylalanine or tryptophan. The D gene is left open where the match is weak. A clone size is listed for some rows: how often the clone was seen (once, few, many), or a class if it is expanded.

NA | NA | TRBJ2-1 | TRBV7-9 | TGTGCCAGCAGCCTCCGCCGGGGGCCAATCTACAATGAGCAGTTCTTC | CASSLRRGPIYNEQFF
NA | NA | TRBJ2-2 | TRBV18 | TGTGCCAGCTCACTACAGGGCTACGCGAACACCGGGGAGCTGTTTTTT | CASSLQGYANTGELFF
TRBD1 | NA | TRBJ1-4 | TRBV5-1 | TGCGCCAGCAGCTCCCGGGACAGGGGAGCTTTCGAAAAACTGTTTTTT | CASSSRDRGAFEKLFF
NA | once | TRBJ1-3 | TRBV10-3 | TGTGCCATCAGTGAGTCACTTTCTGGAAACACCATATATTTT | CAISESLSGNTIYF
NA | NA | TRBJ1-6 | TRBV30 | TGTGCCTGGAGTGGCAGTGTCCGGTCCGGTGATTCACCCCTCCACTTT | CAWSGSVRSGDSPLHF
NA | medium-sized | TRBJ2-7 | TRBV5-6 | TGTGCCAGCAGCCTGGGACGGGGATCCTACGAGCAGTACTTC | CASSLGRGSYEQYF
NA | NA | TRBJ1-5 | TRBV7-8 | TGTGCCAGCAGCCCACCGGACAGTTCGGGTCGTCAGCCCCAGCATTTT | CASSPPDSSGRQPQHF
TRBD1 | NA | TRBJ2-7 | TRBV6-6 | TGTGCCAGCAGTTACCCGGGACAGGCCTACGAGCAGTACTTC | CASSYPGQAYEQYF
NA | NA | TRBJ1-1 | TRBV18 | TGTGCCAGCTCCGCCCGACAGGTAAAGGACATGAACACTGAAGCTTTCTTT | CASSARQVKDMNTEAFF
NA | NA | TRBJ2-3 | TRBV7-8 | TGTGCCAGCAGCTTATCCCTAGCGCGAGATACGCAGTATTTT | CASSLSLARDTQYF
NA | NA | TRBJ1-1 | TRBV9 | TGTGCCAGCAGCGTAGAGGGGGGACTCCTGAACACTGAAGCTTTCTTT | CASSVEGGLLNTEAFF
NA | once | TRBJ2-5 | TRBV7-8 | TGTGCCAGCACCATACTGGGGTTAGAGACCCAGTACTTC | CASTILGLETQYF
NA | NA | TRBJ2-2 | TRBV5-1 | TGCGCCAGCAGCTTCCAGGCAAGGACCGGGGAGCTGTTTTTT | CASSFQARTGELFF
TRBD1 | NA | TRBJ1-6 | TRBV6-6 | TGTGCCAGCAGTGCAACCCGGGACAGGGAATCACCCCTCCACTTT | CASSATRDRESPLHF
NA | NA | TRBJ2-5 | TRBV2 | TGTGCCAGCAGTGAAGGGGGACTGCAAGAGACCCAGTACTTC | CASSEGGLQETQYF
NA | once | TRBJ1-4 | TRBV19 | TGTGCCAGTAGTACCCGACCGGGACGGTTTAATGAAAAACTGTTTTTT | CASSTRPGRFNEKLFF
NA | NA | TRBJ1-1 | TRBV19 | TGTGCCAGTAGTAAGGCGGACTCTAAAAACACTGAAGCTTTCTTT | CASSKADSKNTEAFF
TRBD2 | NA | TRBJ2-4 | TRBV27 | TGTGCCAGGACTAGCGGGGGCCACTCAGCCAAAAACATTCAGTACTTC | CARTSGGHSAKNIQYF
NA | NA | TRBJ2-1 | TRBV7-2 | TGTGCCAGCAGCTTAAGGACTCTCAGCTCCTACAATGAGCAGTTCTTC | CASSLRTLSSYNEQFF
NA | NA | TRBJ1-2 | TRBV5-6 | TGTGCCAGCAGCTTGGATCAGGGAGCTGGCTACACCTTC | CASSLDQGAGYTF
NA | NA | TRBJ1-2 | TRBV2 | TGTGCCAGCAGTGAAAGAAGCGGCACGTATGGCTACACCTTC | CASSERSGTYGYTF
TRBD1 | NA | TRBJ2-7 | TRBV18 | TGTGCCAGCTCAGCTGGACAGGGACCCTACGAGCAGTACTTC | CASSAGQGPYEQYF
TRBD1 | NA | TRBJ1-2 | TRBV9 | TGTGCCAGCAGCGAGCACAGGGGGCTGGGCTACACCTTC | CASSEHRGLGYTF
NA | few | TRBJ2-1 | TRBV5-4 | TGTGCCAGCAGCCCACGAGGGGACTCCTACAATGAGCAGTTCTTC | CASSPRGDSYNEQFF
NA | NA | TRBJ2-3 | TRBV4-1 | TGCGCCAGCAGCCAAGATCCGGCTAAGGCGGCAGATACGCAGTATTTT | CASSQDPAKAADTQYF
NA | NA | TRBJ2-1 | TRBV5-6 | TGTGCCAGCAGCTTGATTCAGACCCGGATCTACAATGAGCAGTTCTTC | CASSLIQTRIYNEQFF
NA | once | TRBJ2-3 | TRBV21-1 | TGTGCCAGCAGCAAAGCGGAGGCGTTTGGGGGGCCAGATACGCAGTATTTT | CASSKAEAFGGPDTQYF
NA | NA | TRBJ1-5 | TRBV11-2 | TGTGCCAGCAGCTTAGACCCGGGCGCCAATCAGCCCCAGCATTTT | CASSLDPGANQPQHF
NA | once | TRBJ1-1 | TRBV2 | TGTGCCAGCACTCCAGGAGTGAACACTGAAGCTTTCTTT | CASTPGVNTEAFF
NA | NA | TRBJ1-5 | TRBV5-1 | TGCGCCAGCAGCTTGGACAGCTCCTCGCCCCAGCATTTT | CASSLDSSSPQHF
TRBD1 | NA | TRBJ1-1 | TRBV7-9 | TGTGCCAGCAGCCCATGGACAGGGTTTGGAGCTTTCTTT | CASSPWTGFGAFF
TRBD2 | NA | TRBJ2-1 | TRBV5-4 | TGTGCCAGCGGACTAAAAGCGGGGGGATACAATGAGCAGTTCTTC | CASGLKAGGYNEQFF
NA | NA | TRBJ1-5 | TRBV30 | TGTGCCTGGAGTGTACTGGGCTTCAATCAGCCCCAGCATTTT | CAWSVLGFNQPQHF
TRBD1 | NA | TRBJ1-2 | TRBV7-8 | TGTGCCAGCAGCTATTACGGACAGGGGAATGGCTACACCTTC | CASSYYGQGNGYTF
TRBD1 | NA | TRBJ1-3 | TRBV19 | TGTGCCAGTACCATCGACAGGGGGCTCGGAAACACCATATATTTT | CASTIDRGLGNTIYF
NA | NA | TRBJ2-3 | TRBV5-4 | TGTGCCAGCAGCTTGATAGGGCGGTCCACAGATACGCAGTATTTT | CASSLIGRSTDTQYF
NA | NA | TRBJ2-5 | TRBV11-2 | TGTGCCAGCAGCTTAGTGGTGGGGCCTCAGGAGACCCAGTACTTC | CASSLVVGPQETQYF
NA | NA | TRBJ2-5 | TRBV2 | TGTGCCAGCAGTCGGGACTCGCGGGGTGAGACCCGGTACTTC | CASSRDSRGETRYF
NA | medium-sized | TRBJ2-7 | TRBV21-1 | TGTGCCAGCAGCAAAAAACAGGGAGTCCACGAGCAGTACTTC | CASSKKQGVHEQYF
TRBD2 | NA | TRBJ2-1 | TRBV5-1 | TGCGCCAGCAGCTTGAGGCTAGCGGGGGGGATCTACAATGAGCAGTTCTTC | CASSLRLAGGIYNEQFF
TRBD2 | NA | TRBJ2-7 | TRBV5-1 | TGCGCCAGCAGCCTAGGGACTAGCGGGGCCTACGAGCAGTACTTC | CASSLGTSGAYEQYF